A single sample gave rise to the 31 T cell receptor beta chains below, sequenced in a study of STAT3 mutations in large granular lymphocyte leukemia. Broader study findings: At least one immunodominant TCR beta clonotype appeared in every T-cell large granular lymphocyte leukemia patient.

Sequencing used immunoSEQ multiplex PCR; TCRdb keeps in-frame clones, though not all of them. Of about 40,000 clones detected, approximately 91% appear once; the ten largest clones hold 0.4% to 0.55%. Their target antigens are unknown. Sequencing used PBMCs. The receptors were sampled from a human donor with T large granular lymphocyte leukemia. Some clones in this sample may be carry-over from other donors' samples.

This clone was seen just once. This chain connects TRBV10-2 to TRBJ1-4; maybe TRBD1 (6 bases). Trimming shortened V by 3 bases and J by 12 bases, and 14 bases separated the two germline ends. Germline V lookup: CDR1 WSHSY, CDR2 SAAADI. CDR3 size: 13 residues. In DNA form, the CDR3 reads TGCGCCAGCAGTGAACAGGGTCAAAAGGAACTGTTTTTT. Amino acids: CASSEQGQKELFF.

The CDR3 nucleotides read TGTGCCAGCCTATCCCACGGCTCCTACAATGAGCAGTTCTTC. Its translation: CASLSHGSYNEQFF. The chain is built from TRBV6-1 and TRBJ2-1; D is unclear. Trimming pared 8 bases from V and 0 bases from J, leaving 11 bases between. Germline lookup yields CDR1 MNHNS and CDR2 SASEGT. This CDR3 is 14 amino acids long.

This chain joins TRBV6-5 and TRBJ2-5; D might be TRBD1 (6 bases). CDR1 is MNHEY, CDR2 SVGAGI, per germline. The CDR3 extends over 14 amino acids. V was shortened by 5 bases and J by 4 bases, with 14 bases between the two germline ends. CDR3 in amino acids: CASSRGQQAETQYF. CDR3 coding DNA: TGTGCCAGCAGTAGAGGACAGCAAGCAGAGACCCAGTACTTC.

V is TRBV15 and J is TRBJ2-5; D might be TRBD2 (6 bases). This CDR3 comprises 15 residues. Germline lookup yields CDR1 LNHNV and CDR2 YYDKDF (reference sequence). V was shortened by 0 bases and J by 3 bases, with 11 bases between the two germline ends. This CDR3 is CATSRDRGYKETQYF. DNA of the CDR3: TGTGCCACCAGCAGAGACCGGGGGTACAAAGAGACCCAGTACTTC.

The gene calls are TRBV6-5 and TRBJ2-3, with D tentatively TRBD1 (7 bases). The germline V gene has CDR1 MNHEY and CDR2 SVGAGI. This CDR3 region has 14 residues. The V gene lost 6 bases and the J gene lost 6 bases, with 16 bases spanning the gap. The CDR3 loop reads CASSAGQQYDTQYF. Written as DNA, the CDR3 is TGTGCCAGCAGCGCGGGACAGCAATACGATACGCAGTATTTT.

The chain couples TRBV4-3 to TRBJ1-1; D is undetermined. This CDR3 comprises 13 residues. In germline, CDR1 is LGHNA, CDR2 YSLEER. V was shortened by 4 bases and J by 0 bases, with 6 bases between the two germline ends. The CDR3 DNA reads TGCGCCAGCAGCCTTGGGGTGAACACTGAAGCTTTCTTT. Translating it yields CASSLGVNTEAFF.

The chain recombines TRBV28 with TRBJ2-1; D possibly corresponds to TRBD2 (7 bases). Trimming shortened V by 8 bases and J by 10 bases, and 18 bases separated the two germline ends. The CDR3 sequence is 13 residues long. Germline CDR1 reads MDHEN; CDR2 reads SYDVKM. This CDR3 reads CASLEGGGREQFF. DNA of the CDR3: TGTGCCAGCCTAGAGGGGGGGGGAAGGGAGCAGTTCTTC.

The chain recombines TRBV4-1 with TRBJ2-7; TRBD1 matches at 7 bases. Germline V lookup: CDR1 MGHRA, CDR2 YSYEKL. CDR3 length: 12 residues. V was clipped by 5 bases and J by 6 bases; unmatched bases: 4. The CDR3 DNA follows: TGCGCCAGCAGCTACGGGACAGCCGAGCAGTACTTC. This gives the protein CASSYGTAEQYF.

In its sample, this clone was seen a few times. The V gene is TRBV29-1, the J gene TRBJ1-2; TRBD1 agrees at 9 bases. With V trimmed by 3 bases and J by 2 bases, 4 bases remained unmatched. The CDR3 has 14 amino acids. Germline V gives CDR1 SQVTM, CDR2 ANQGSEA. CDR3 sequence (DNA): TGCAGCGTTGATGGCACAGGGGGCAACTATGGCTACACCTTC. Translated, it gives CSVDGTGGNYGYTF.

CDR3 residues: CASSYTGDGYTF. In nucleotides, the CDR3 is TGTGCCAGCAGTTATACAGGGGACGGCTACACCTTC. This sequence joins TRBV6-6 and TRBJ1-2, with 7 bases identical to TRBD1. V gave up 3 bases and J gave up 8 bases; unmatched junction bases: 3. The CDR3 covers 12 residues. Germline V gene lookup returns CDR1 MNHNY and CDR2 SVGAGI (reference sequence).

The genes are TRBV2 and TRBJ1-4, with 9 bases aligning to TRBD1. Unmatched junction bases numbered 4, after V lost 6 bases and J lost 2 bases. Germline CDR1 reads SNHLY; CDR2 reads FYNNEI. The CDR3 extends over 15 amino acids. The CDR3 here is CASRTGGPTNEKLFF. DNA for the CDR3: TGTGCCAGCAGGACAGGGGGACCGACTAATGAAAAACTGTTTTTT. Full variable domain (remainder filled in from reference TRBV2 and TRBJ1-4): EPEVTQTPSHQVTQMGQEVILRCVPISNHLYFYWYRQILGQKVEFLVSFYNNEISEKSEIFDDQFSVERPDGSNFTLKIRSTKLEDSAMYFCASRTGGPTNEKLFFGSGTQLSVL.

The V and J genes are TRBV18 and TRBJ2-1; 7 bases agree with TRBD1. CDR3 size: 14 residues. Germline V lookup: CDR1 KGHSH, CDR2 LQKENI. The J segment lost 5 bases and the V segment lost 2 bases, leaving 3 bases of the junction unmatched. CDR3 sequence reads: CASSPYTGDNEQFF. In DNA, the CDR3 is TGTGCCAGCTCACCATACACAGGGGACAATGAGCAGTTCTTC.

The CDR3 DNA sequence: TGCGCCAGCAGCTTGGGCATCCCCGGCAGTGAAGCTTTCTTT. It is translated as CASSLGIPGSEAFF. The chain uses TRBV5-1 and TRBJ1-1; D unresolved. Trimming stripped 0 bases from V and 7 bases from J, with 13 bases between. CDR3 length: 14 residues. Per germline, CDR1 SGHRS and CDR2 YFSETQ.

The V and J genes are TRBV5-4 and TRBJ2-1; D is unclear. Trimming shortened V by 0 bases and J by 13 bases, and 14 bases separated the two germline ends. The CDR3 loop spans 13 amino acids. Germline values: CDR1 SGHNT, CDR2 YYREEE (reference sequence). CDR3 in DNA: TGTGCCAGCAGCTTGGGTTCCGGGCTATTTCAGTTCTTC. This codes for CASSLGSGLFQFF.

This clone was detected once. The chain links TRBV5-1 to TRBJ2-2, with unresolved D. There are 15 residues in the CDR3. V was shortened by 0 bases and J by 4 bases, with 10 bases between the two germline ends. The germline V gene encodes CDR1 SGHRS and CDR2 YFSETQ. The CDR3 is CASSLGLSLTGELFF. The CDR3 nucleotides are TGCGCCAGCAGCTTGGGTCTGTCGCTCACCGGGGAGCTGTTTTTT.

This chain uses TRBV18 with TRBJ1-2, with TRBD1 matching 7 bases. V shed 0 bases, J shed 6 bases, and the junction held 7 bases outside the gene matches. The CDR3 loop spans 15 amino acids. Germline loops: CDR1 KGHSH, CDR2 LQKENI. CDR3 nucleotide sequence: TGTGCCAGCTCACCACCCTTGGGCAGGGGGAATGGCTACACCTTC. Protein sequence: CASSPPLGRGNGYTF. Full variable domain (rest looked up from reference TRBV18 and TRBJ1-2): NAGVMQNPRHLVRRRGQEARLRCSPMKGHSHVYWYRQLPEEGLKFMVYLQKENIIDESGMPKERFSAEFPKEGPSILRIQQVVRGDSAAYFCASSPPLGRGNGYTFGSGTRLTVV.

The V call is TRBV25-1, the J call TRBJ2-6; D is ambiguous. CDR3 length equals 11 residues. CDR1 is MGHDK, CDR2 SYGVNS, per germline. The ends were cut back, 5 bases at V and 11 bases at J, with 7 bases in the middle. The CDR3 region is CASSPGHVLTF. Here the CDR3 DNA reads TGTGCCAGCAGTCCCGGTCACGTCCTGACTTTC. The variable domain in full, completed from reference TRBV25-1 and TRBJ2-6, reads EADIYQTPRYLVIGTGKKITLECSQTMGHDKMYWYQQDPGMELHLIHYSYGVNSTEKGDLSSESTVSRIRTEHFPLTLESARPSHTSQYLCASSPGHVLTFGAGSRLTVL.

The rearrangement joins TRBV7-8 to TRBJ2-6, with D unresolved. Germline assignment: CDR1 SGHVS and CDR2 FQNEAQ. This CDR3 has 14 amino acids. Trimming cost V 2 bases and J 1 base, with 3 bases left between them. The CDR3 region is CASSLRSGANVLTF. The CDR3 DNA reads as TGTGCCAGCAGCTTACGGTCTGGGGCCAACGTCCTGACTTTC.

The chain joins TRBV9 to TRBJ2-5; D is undetermined. This CDR3 comprises 15 residues. Germline CDR1 and CDR2: SGDLS and YYNGEE. V was pared by 3 bases and J by 2 bases, with 14 bases between. The CDR3 nucleotides are TGTGCCAGCAGCGGAAACAGCTTTACGCAAGAGACCCAGTACTTC. Protein product: CASSGNSFTQETQYF.

In DNA, the CDR3 is TGTGCCAGCTACCTTACAGGGGCCAACACCGGGGAGCTGTTTTTT. Translation gives CASYLTGANTGELFF. J is TRBJ2-2 and V is TRBV18; 7 positions agree with TRBD1. The germline gives CDR1 KGHSH, CDR2 LQKENI. The CDR3 spans 15 residues. V gave up 7 bases and J gave up 2 bases; unmatched junction bases: 7.

The chain has TRBV6-5 and TRBJ1-5; the D gene is possibly TRBD1 (6 bases). Germline CDR1 is MNHEY and CDR2 is SVGAGI. The CDR3 is 13 amino acids. Between the trimmed V and J ends, which lost 4 bases and 12 bases, there was a span of 16 bases. The chain's CDR3 is CASSLNRALDQHF. The CDR3 DNA sequence: TGTGCCAGCAGTTTAAACAGGGCCCTGGACCAGCATTTT.

The chain recombines TRBV28 with TRBJ1-5, with 9 bases fitting TRBD1. Per the germline V gene, CDR1 is MDHEN and CDR2 is SYDVKM. V was pared by 4 bases and J by 5 bases, with 3 bases of the junction left unmatched. The CDR3 extends over 14 amino acids. CDR3 sequence: CASSSRQGDQPQHF. CDR3 bases: TGTGCCAGCAGTTCCCGACAGGGGGATCAGCCCCAGCATTTT.

The chain employs TRBV7-6 and TRBJ2-5; 11 bases line up with TRBD2. The V segment lost 3 bases and the J segment 4 bases; nucleotides outside the gene matches: 7. The CDR3 spans 16 residues. Germline CDR1 and CDR2: SGHVS and FNYEAQ. The CDR3 DNA is TGTGCCAGCAGCTTGCGGGTAGCGGGGGGGCGAGAGACCCAGTACTTC. This translates into CASSLRVAGGRETQYF.

V is TRBV6-5 and J is TRBJ1-6; tentatively, D is TRBD1 (5 bases). The germline V gene encodes CDR1 MNHEY and CDR2 SVGAGI. V dropped 0 bases and J dropped 8 bases, with 14 bases sitting between them. The CDR3 length is 16 residues. CDR3 in DNA: TGTGCCAGCAGTTACTCGAGTAGTCTAGGGGATTCACCCCTCCACTTT. Protein sequence: CASSYSSSLGDSPLHF.

The chain links TRBV7-2 to TRBJ1-2, with D perhaps TRBD1 (5 bases). The CDR3 covers 16 residues. Per the germline V gene, CDR1 is SGHTA and CDR2 is FQGNSA. V lost 0 bases and J lost 3, with 14 bases in between. DNA for the CDR3: TGTGCCAGCAGCTTAGCAGGGGCAGGGAATGACTATGGCTACACCTTC. Amino acids: CASSLAGAGNDYGYTF.

This clone was seen a few times. This chain connects TRBV28 to TRBJ1-5; D gene unclear. Deletions cut 5 bases from V and 10 bases from J, with 12 bases between. CDR1 is MDHEN and CDR2 is SYDVKM in the germline V gene. This CDR3 contains 12 residues. The CDR3 region is CASSTLHGPQHF. The CDR3 DNA is TGTGCCAGCAGTACCCTTCATGGTCCCCAGCATTTT.

This chain connects TRBV9 to TRBJ1-1, with D perhaps TRBD1 (5 bases). CDR3 length: 13 amino acids. V was trimmed by 2 bases and J by 3 bases, leaving 8 bases between them. The V gene's germline CDR1 is SGDLS and CDR2 YYNGEE. DNA for the CDR3: TGTGCCAGCAGCGTTCAGGGTTACACTGAAGCTTTCTTT. Encoded protein: CASSVQGYTEAFF.

V gene TRBV6-6 combines with J gene TRBJ1-4, with TRBD1 as a possible D gene (6 bases). V was pared by 6 bases and J by 8 bases, with 13 bases between. The V gene's germline CDR1 is MNHNY and CDR2 SVGAGI (reference sequence). The CDR3 has 13 amino acids. CDR3 loop: CASRRGINEKLFF. In DNA form, the CDR3 reads TGTGCCAGCAGGAGGGGGATAAACGAAAAACTGTTTTTT.

CDR3 in DNA: TGCGCCAGCAGCTTGACCCAGACTATGAACACTGAAGCTTTCTTT. This encodes CASSLTQTMNTEAFF. J is TRBJ1-1 and V is TRBV5-1; D is unclear. From germline, CDR1 is SGHRS and CDR2 YFSETQ. V gave up 1 base and J gave up 0 bases, with 10 bases separating them. The CDR3 is 15 residues long. The complete variable domain, with remaining parts taken from reference TRBV5-1 and TRBJ1-1, reads KAGVTQTPRYLIKTRGQQVTLSCSPISGHRSVSWYQQTPGQGLQFLFEYFSETQRNKGNFPGRFSGRQFSNSRSEMNVSTLELGDSALYLCASSLTQTMNTEAFFGQGTRLTVV.

V is TRBV6-6 and J is TRBJ1-5, with D tentatively TRBD1 (5 bases). V was trimmed by 2 bases and J by 4 bases, leaving 9 bases between them. This CDR3 has 14 amino acids. Germline V gives CDR1 MNHNY, CDR2 SVGAGI (reference sequence). The CDR3 protein is CASSYGDVNQPQHF. As DNA, the CDR3 is TGTGCCAGCAGTTACGGGGACGTTAATCAGCCCCAGCATTTT.

The CDR3 sequence: CSVRTGANTGELFF. The CDR3 nucleotides are TGCAGCGTGAGGACAGGGGCGAACACCGGGGAGCTGTTTTTT. The chain couples TRBV29-1 to TRBJ2-2, with 9 bases identical to TRBD1. The CDR3 sequence is 14 residues long. Per germline, CDR1 SQVTM and CDR2 ANQGSEA. V shed 6 bases and J 0 bases; nucleotides not matched to a gene: 2.